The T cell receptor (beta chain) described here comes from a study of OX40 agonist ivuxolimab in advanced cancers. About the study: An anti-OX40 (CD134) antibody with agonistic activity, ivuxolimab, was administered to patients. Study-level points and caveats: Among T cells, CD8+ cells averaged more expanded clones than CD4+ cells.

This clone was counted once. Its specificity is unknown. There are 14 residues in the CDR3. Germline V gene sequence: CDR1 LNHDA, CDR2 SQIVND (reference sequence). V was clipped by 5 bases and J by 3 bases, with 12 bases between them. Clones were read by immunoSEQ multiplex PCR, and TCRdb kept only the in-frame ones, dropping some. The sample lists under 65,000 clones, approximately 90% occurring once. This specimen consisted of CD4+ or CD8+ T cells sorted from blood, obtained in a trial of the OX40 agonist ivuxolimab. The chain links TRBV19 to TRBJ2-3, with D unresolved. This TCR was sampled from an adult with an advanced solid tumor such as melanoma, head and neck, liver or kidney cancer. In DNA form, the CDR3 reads TGTGCCAGTAGTGCGTCCAACCCAACAGATACGCAGTATTTT. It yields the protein CASSASNPTDTQYF.